The T cell receptor beta chain under discussion was sequenced for a study of human T cells and chemical hapten exposure. About the study: Among samples, TCR yields varied mainly because of small differences in pooled library volume.

The study extracted total RNA from unfractionated whole blood. Trimming removed 5 bases at V and 4 bases at J, with 11 bases between. This CDR3 has 13 residues. During construction of the library, unique molecular identifiers were attached to individual cDNA molecules for quantitative, reproducible TCR counting. As handled by the study authors: Individual samples carried between roughly 23,224 and 690,600 TCRs, with approximately 100,000 as the median. TCRdb fed the reads into MiXCR, producing one record per CDR3 protein. TCRdb's processing, not the study's, gives the V and J calls here. This table has 95,000 to 150,000 distinct CDR3 sequences, approximately 9% appearing once.

What was sequenced was whole blood. This sequence was found in a human donor in good health. Some clones in this sample may be carry-over from other donors' samples. The chain couples TRBV12-3 or TRBV12-4 to TRBJ1-1; D is ambiguous. The CDR3 DNA reads as TGTGCCAGCAGTAAGGGTGTTGGCACTGAAGCTTTCTTT. As protein: CASSKGVGTEAFF.